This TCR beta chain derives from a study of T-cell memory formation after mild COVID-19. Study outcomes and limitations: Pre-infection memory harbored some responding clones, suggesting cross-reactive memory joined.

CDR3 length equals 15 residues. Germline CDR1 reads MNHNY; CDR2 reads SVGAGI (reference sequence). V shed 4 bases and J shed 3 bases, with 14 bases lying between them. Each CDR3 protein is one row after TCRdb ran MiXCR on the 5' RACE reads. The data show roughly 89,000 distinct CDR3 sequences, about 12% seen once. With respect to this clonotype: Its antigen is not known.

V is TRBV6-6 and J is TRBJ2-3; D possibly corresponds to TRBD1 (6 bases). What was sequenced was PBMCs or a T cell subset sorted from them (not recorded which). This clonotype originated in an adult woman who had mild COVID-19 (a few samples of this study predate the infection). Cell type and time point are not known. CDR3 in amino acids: CASSFGTWETDTQYF. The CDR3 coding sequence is TGTGCCAGCAGTTTCGGGACATGGGAGACAGATACGCAGTATTTT.